A selection of T cell receptor beta chains follows, all from one sample in a study of long-term antiretroviral therapy in people with HIV. Sequencing was performed with immunoSEQ multiplex PCR; in TCRdb, only in-frame clones are kept and a portion is missing. The profile shows 25,000 to 30,000 clones, 84% of them singletons. The source material was unsorted PBMCs, sampled 0.4 years after starting antiretroviral therapy. These receptors were taken from a man in his late teens or twenties with HIV. The CDR3 runs from the conserved cysteine through the conserved F or W. Fields, in order: V gene, D gene, CDR3 length, J gene, clone size, CDR3 protein, CDR3 DNA. The D gene is left open where the match is weak. Size is stated for part of the rows, as once, few or many counts, or as a class when the clone is expanded.

TRBV2	TRBD1	15	TRBJ2-7	.	CASKSGTGASYEQYF	TGTGCCAGCAAATCCGGGACAGGGGCCTCCTACGAGCAGTACTTC
TRBV9	TRBD1	12	TRBJ1-2	few	CASSSTGDGYTF	TGTGCCAGCAGCTCGACAGGGGATGGCTACACCTTC
TRBV7-9	.	15	TRBJ1-2	.	CASSNSGGNNYGYTF	TGTGCCAGCAGCAATAGTGGAGGGAATAACTATGGCTACACCTTC
TRBV5-1	.	14	TRBJ2-7	.	CASSFGQSTYEQYF	TGCGCCAGCAGCTTTGGGCAGTCAACCTACGAGCAGTACTTC
TRBV5-1	.	16	TRBJ2-3	.	CASSLLDSTGTDTQYF	TGCGCCAGCAGCTTGTTGGACTCTACTGGGACAGATACGCAGTATTTT
TRBV4-3	.	12	TRBJ1-2	few	CASSQDSWGYTF	TGCGCCAGCAGCCAAGACAGTTGGGGCTACACCTTC
TRBV9	TRBD1	15	TRBJ1-2	few	CASSGTFTGVGGYTF	TGTGCCAGCAGCGGGACGTTTACAGGGGTAGGAGGCTACACCTTC
TRBV4-3	.	14	TRBJ1-2	.	CASSQDRKFYGYTF	TGCGCCAGCAGCCAAGATAGAAAGTTCTATGGCTACACCTTC
TRBV10-3	.	12	TRBJ2-3	.	CAISESSRTQYF	TGTGCCATCAGTGAGTCTTCCCGGACGCAGTATTTT
TRBV2	TRBD1	14	TRBJ2-7	.	CASSPGTGTYEQYF	TGTGCCAGCAGTCCCGGGACAGGGACTTACGAGCAGTACTTC
TRBV4-3	.	15	TRBJ2-2	.	CASSQDLTGPGELFF	TGCGCCAGCAGCCAAGACCTAACAGGACCCGGGGAGCTGTTTTTT
TRBV28	TRBD2	18	TRBJ2-1	.	CASTPPASGFPAGDEQFF	TGTGCCAGCACCCCCCCGGCTAGCGGTTTCCCGGCGGGGGATGAGCAGTTCTTC
TRBV27	.	14	TRBJ2-7	.	CASSLSTTAYEQYF	TGTGCCAGCAGTTTATCGACTACGGCCTACGAGCAGTACTTC
TRBV11-3	.	15	TRBJ1-1	.	CASSLDSGIGTEAFF	TGTGCCAGCAGCTTAGATTCTGGGATCGGCACTGAAGCTTTCTTT
TRBV19	TRBD1	16	TRBJ1-1	.	CASSRDRSRVNTEAFF	TGTGCCAGTAGTAGGGACAGGTCGAGAGTGAACACTGAAGCTTTCTTT
TRBV11-2	TRBD2	15	TRBJ2-7	.	CASSVTSGSLYEQYF	TGTGCCAGCAGCGTGACTAGCGGGAGTCTCTACGAGCAGTACTTC
TRBV6-1	.	12	TRBJ1-1	.	CASIRYDTEAFF	TGTGCCAGCATCCGTTACGACACTGAAGCTTTCTTT
TRBV27	TRBD2	14	TRBJ2-3	.	CASSSGGGTDTQYF	TGTGCCAGCAGTTCCGGGGGAGGGACAGATACGCAGTATTTT
TRBV6-1	TRBD1	15	TRBJ2-7	.	CASSEALRQGHEQYF	TGTGCCAGCAGTGAAGCTCTAAGACAGGGCCACGAGCAGTACTTC
TRBV18	.	18	TRBJ1-1	.	CASSPESRVGNKNTEAFF	TGTGCCAGCTCACCCGAATCCAGGGTAGGGAATAAGAACACTGAAGCTTTCTTT
TRBV27	TRBD1	15	TRBJ1-2	.	CASSFGTGGGYGYTF	TGTGCCAGCAGTTTTGGGACAGGGGGCGGCTATGGCTACACCTTC
TRBV6-6	.	16	TRBJ1-2	.	CASSYAPTGPLRGYTF	TGTGCCAGCAGTTACGCCCCGACAGGTCCACTGCGGGGCTACACCTTC
TRBV27	TRBD2	15	TRBJ2-7	.	CASSLSGGSFYEQYF	TGTGCCAGCAGTTTATCGGGAGGGAGCTTCTACGAGCAGTACTTC
TRBV19	TRBD2	16	TRBJ2-7	once	CASSWTSGRALGEQYF	TGTGCCAGTAGCTGGACTAGCGGGAGGGCCCTCGGCGAGCAGTACTTC
TRBV5-6	.	15	TRBJ2-1	.	CASSIPGPPRNEQFF	TGTGCCAGCAGCATACCAGGACCCCCACGGAATGAGCAGTTCTTC
TRBV6-5	.	16	TRBJ2-7	.	CASSYSFTGQRGEQYF	TGTGCCAGCAGTTACTCCTTTACGGGACAGCGGGGCGAGCAGTACTTC
TRBV7-9	.	13	TRBJ1-1	.	CASTGGQNTEAFF	TGTGCCAGCACCGGGGGACAGAACACTGAAGCTTTCTTT
TRBV27	TRBD2	17	TRBJ2-1	.	CASSPPPSGSSYNEQFF	TGTGCCAGCAGTCCCCCCCCTAGCGGCAGCTCCTACAATGAGCAGTTCTTC
TRBV19	TRBD1	14	TRBJ2-7	.	CASSGDRGPYEQYF	TGTGCCAGTAGTGGGGACAGGGGGCCCTACGAGCAGTACTTC
TRBV27	TRBD1	14	TRBJ2-7	.	CASSWTGSSYEQYF	TGTGCCAGCAGCTGGACAGGGAGCTCCTACGAGCAGTACTTC
TRBV7-5	.	15	TRBJ1-4	.	CARSSRTGWGEKLFF	TGTGCCAGAAGCTCTCGGACAGGCTGGGGTGAAAAACTGTTTTTT
TRBV14	.	14	TRBJ1-1	.	CASSHRGALTEAFF	TGTGCCAGCAGCCACCGAGGGGCCCTCACTGAAGCTTTCTTT